The rows below give T cell receptor beta chains drawn from one sample of a study of neurological immune-mediated disorders. Via MiXCR, TCRdb re-called the 5' RACE reads, giving one row per CDR3 protein. The sample lists some 37,000 distinct CDR3 sequences, around 4.8% occurring once. Material: CD4+ T cells from blood. The receptors shown here come from a man between 18 and 29 years old in good health. The CDR3 runs from the conserved cysteine through the conserved F or W. D genes are given only for firm matches. Not every row has a clone size; where given, it reads once, few, many or a size class.

v_gene	d_gene	len	abundance	j_gene	CDR3aa	CDR3nt
TRBV6-1	.	13	many	TRBJ2-1	CASSEINREEQFF	TGTGCCAGCAGTGAGATAAACAGGGAGGAGCAGTTCTTC
TRBV20-1	TRBD2	14	many	TRBJ2-3	CSASSGGPTDTQYF	TGCAGTGCTAGCAGCGGGGGCCCCACAGATACGCAGTATTTT
TRBV15	TRBD1	14	many	TRBJ2-7	CATSRDGTGSEQYF	TGTGCCACCAGCAGAGATGGGACAGGTAGCGAGCAGTACTTC
TRBV5-1	.	14	many	TRBJ2-7	CASSWTSETYEQYF	TGCGCCAGCAGCTGGACGTCGGAGACCTACGAGCAGTACTTC
TRBV3-1	.	13	many	TRBJ2-1	CASSQDRGMVQFF	TGTGCCAGCAGCCAAGATCGCGGTATGGTGCAGTTCTTC
TRBV30	.	11	many	TRBJ2-7	CAWAFSYEQYF	TGTGCCTGGGCTTTCTCCTACGAGCAGTACTTC
TRBV10-3	.	16	once	TRBJ2-5	CAIASSTQLGGETQYF	TGTGCCATCGCCAGCAGCACCCAGCTAGGTGGGGAGACCCAGTACTTC
TRBV6-5	.	15	many	TRBJ2-6	CASGERPVGANVLTF	TGTGCCAGCGGGGAAAGACCCGTCGGGGCCAACGTCCTGACTTTC
TRBV18	TRBD1	16	.	TRBJ1-3	CASSPGQEVPGNTIYF	TGTGCCAGCTCACCGGGACAGGAGGTTCCAGGAAACACCATATATTTT
TRBV5-1	.	13	many	TRBJ2-5	CASSFMGQETQYF	TGCGCCAGCAGCTTCATGGGCCAAGAGACCCAGTACTTC
TRBV14	.	14	many	TRBJ1-6	CASSQGRDLSPLHF	TGTGCCAGCAGCCAAGGGAGAGACCTTTCACCCCTCCACTTT
TRBV29-1	.	15	many	TRBJ1-1	CSVEDWPGGTRGAFF	TGCAGCGTTGAAGATTGGCCAGGCGGTACCAGAGGGGCTTTCTTT
TRBV20-1	.	15	many	TRBJ1-3	CSAMGGGSSGNTIYF	TGCAGTGCTATGGGGGGGGGGAGCTCTGGAAACACCATATATTTT
TRBV7-2	.	13	many	TRBJ2-1	CASSSHVIDEQFF	TGTGCCAGCAGCTCCCACGTCATAGATGAGCAGTTCTTC
TRBV6-2/TRBV6-3	.	13	many	TRBJ2-5	CALGGTSKRAQYF	TGTGCCCTGGGAGGGACATCAAAGCGGGCCCAGTACTTC
TRBV19	.	17	many	TRBJ1-1	CASSPPGPTSGITEAFF	TGTGCCAGTAGCCCGCCGGGGCCTACCTCGGGGATCACTGAAGCTTTCTTT
TRBV6-5	.	13	many	TRBJ1-2	CASSYSADYGYTF	TGTGCCAGCAGTTACTCCGCCGACTATGGCTACACCTTC
TRBV15	.	15	many	TRBJ1-2	CATSRAGTLNYGYTF	TGTGCCACCAGCAGAGCCGGGACCCTTAACTATGGCTACACCTTC
TRBV14	.	15	many	TRBJ2-3	CASSPRSSGLDTQYF	TGTGCCAGCAGCCCAAGATCCTCAGGGCTAGATACGCAGTATTTT
TRBV6-2/TRBV6-3	.	14	many	TRBJ1-5	CASSRTVSNQPQHF	TGTGCCAGCAGTCGGACAGTTAGCAATCAGCCCCAGCATTTT
TRBV18	TRBD1	15	many	TRBJ1-4	CASSRGTGGSEKLFF	TGTGCCAGCTCACGAGGGACAGGTGGCAGTGAAAAACTGTTTTTT
TRBV10-2	.	13	many	TRBJ1-2	CAAGHLDAYGYTF	TGCGCCGCGGGACACCTGGACGCCTATGGCTACACCTTC
TRBV12-3/TRBV12-4	.	13	many	TRBJ1-2	CASSRTGTNGYTF	TGTGCCAGCAGTCGGACCGGGACAAATGGCTACACCTTC
TRBV14	.	15	many	TRBJ2-2	CASSRSGFSTGELFF	TGTGCCAGCAGCCGATCGGGATTCAGCACCGGGGAGCTGTTTTTT
TRBV30	TRBD2	15	few	TRBJ2-3	CAWSGSGGWTDTQYF	TGTGCCTGGAGTGGTAGCGGGGGATGGACAGATACGCAGTATTTT
TRBV13	.	15	many	TRBJ1-2	CASSLGLRYTFGYTF	TGTGCCAGCAGCTTAGGCCTCAGATATACATTTGGCTACACCTTC